A single sample is the source of the 25 T cell receptor beta chains below, sequenced in a study of blood T cell repertoires in COVID-19. Assay used: immunoSEQ multiplex PCR; TCRdb lists only in-frame clones, some missing. The table has approximately 150,000 clones, more than 75% seen once; the top ten hold about 8%. The sequenced sample consisted of peripheral blood. These receptors came from a woman in her 70s with acute or convalescent COVID-19.

The rearrangement links TRBV28 to TRBJ1-1, with TRBD1 identical over 7 bases. CDR1 and CDR2 (germline): MDHEN, SYDVKM. This CDR3 is 12 amino acids long. Trimming took 6 bases from V and 9 from J; bases not matched to a gene: 7. The CDR3 region is CASSSRQGKAFF. The CDR3 DNA is TGTGCCAGCAGCTCCCGACAGGGTAAAGCTTTCTTT.

This clone was detected only a few times. The gene calls are TRBV19 and TRBJ2-1; 10 bases are a match to TRBD1. Germline values: CDR1 LNHDA, CDR2 SQIVND (reference sequence). V lost 5 bases, J lost 4 bases, and 11 bases stayed unmatched. The CDR3 is 17 amino acids. CDR3 nucleotide sequence: TGTGCCAGTAGTCGTTTGACAGGGGGCTCGTTATACAATGAGCAGTTCTTC. It codes for CASSRLTGGSLYNEQFF.

The chain employs TRBV27 and TRBJ1-1, with no clear D. Trimming took off 2 bases at V and 3 bases at J, with 10 bases between the two ends. In germline, CDR1 is MNHEY, CDR2 SMNVEV (reference sequence). The CDR3 spans 14 residues. The CDR3 region has the DNA TGTGCCAGCAGTTTAAGGAGGTGGGACACTGAAGCTTTCTTT. It encodes CASSLRRWDTEAFF.

V and J are TRBV15 and TRBJ2-1; TRBD1 matches at 10 bases. The CDR3 is 18 amino acids. In germline, CDR1 is LNHNV, CDR2 YYDKDF (reference sequence). With V trimmed by 1 base and J by 1 base, 7 bases remained unmatched. CDR3 in amino acids: CATSRVRQGAISYNEQFF. For the CDR3, the DNA is TGTGCCACCAGCAGAGTTAGACAGGGGGCAATTTCCTACAATGAGCAGTTCTTC.

This clone was recorded only once. The chain links TRBV5-1 to TRBJ2-3; 12 bases fit TRBD2. Trimming at V came to 3 bases and at J to 2 bases, leaving 7 bases not matched to a gene. Germline-derived CDR1 and CDR2 are SGHRS and YFSETQ. The CDR3 has 17 residues. The CDR3 DNA is TGCGCCAGCAGCTCTTCTAGCGGGGGGGCGGACACAGATACGCAGTATTTT. Its protein product is CASSSSSGGADTDTQYF. The variable domain in full, completed from reference TRBV5-1 and TRBJ2-3, reads KAGVTQTPRYLIKTRGQQVTLSCSPISGHRSVSWYQQTPGQGLQFLFEYFSETQRNKGNFPGRFSGRQFSNSRSEMNVSTLELGDSALYLCASSSSSGGADTDTQYFGPGTRLTVL.

About this clone: In the same sample, other DNA sequences code for this CDR3. The chain couples TRBV5-1 to TRBJ2-7; D is uncertain. The CDR3 extends over 14 amino acids. CDR1 and CDR2 (germline): SGHRS, YFSETQ. Trimming stripped 0 bases from V and 3 bases from J, with 10 bases between. The CDR3 region is CASSLGDRSYEQYF. DNA for the CDR3: TGCGCCAGCAGCTTGGGAGATAGGAGCTACGAGCAGTACTTC.

This chain links TRBV7-6 with TRBJ2-7, with 7 bases matching TRBD2. V was clipped by 5 bases and J by 0 bases; unmatched bases: 4. This CDR3 has 14 amino acids. Germline CDR1 SGHVS, CDR2 FNYEAQ. CDR3 sequence reads: CASSPGGGSYEQYF. The CDR3 nucleotides read TGTGCCAGCAGCCCTGGGGGGGGCTCCTACGAGCAGTACTTC.

This chain connects TRBV5-4 to TRBJ2-2; no clear D. This CDR3 is 12 amino acids long. CDR1 is SGHNT and CDR2 is YYREEE in the germline V gene (reference sequence). The germline V and J ends were trimmed by 0 bases and 7 bases, with 4 bases remaining between them. In DNA, the CDR3 is TGTGCCAGCAGCTTGGTGAGCGGGGAGCTGTTTTTT. Its translation is CASSLVSGELFF.

This clone is classed as large. The chain links TRBV27 to TRBJ2-1, with TRBD2 identical over 7 bases. The CDR3 is made up of 15 amino acids. The germline gives CDR1 MNHEY, CDR2 SMNVEV (reference sequence). Trimming cost V 2 bases and J 6 bases; bases outside gene matches: 7. The CDR3 nucleotides read TGTGCCAGCAGTTTAGGCGGGAGAGGAGGCAATGAGCAGTTCTTC. Translating gives CASSLGGRGGNEQFF.

The chain recombines TRBV13 with TRBJ2-4; maybe TRBD2 (6 bases). Germline V lookup: CDR1 PRHDT, CDR2 FYEKMQ (reference sequence). V was clipped by 3 bases and J by 5 bases, with 23 bases between them. The CDR3 sequence is 18 residues long. CDR3 amino acids: CASSLAVRGGQGENIQYF. The CDR3 coding sequence is TGTGCCAGCAGCTTGGCCGTAAGGGGAGGTCAAGGCGAAAACATTCAGTACTTC.

Notes on this clone: Other nucleotide sequences in the sample specify the same CDR3. The CDR3 DNA reads as TGTGCCAGTAGTATAGTCGGGGACACTGAAGCTTTCTTT. This gives the protein CASSIVGDTEAFF. The chain has TRBV19 and TRBJ1-1; no definite D call. The V end was cut by 1 base, the J end by 3 bases, with 6 bases between. Germline values: CDR1 LNHDA, CDR2 SQIVND (reference sequence). CDR3 size: 13 residues.

V is TRBV7-8 and J is TRBJ1-4; 9 bases line up with TRBD1. Germline V gene sequence: CDR1 SGHVS, CDR2 FQNEAQ. V dropped 5 bases and J dropped 5; count of bases not matched to a gene: 12. The CDR3 has 17 amino acids. CDR3 region: CASSTRQGVSNNEKLFF. The CDR3 DNA reads as TGTGCCAGCAGCACTAGACAGGGGGTTTCCAACAATGAAAAACTGTTTTTT.

This rearrangement joins TRBV24-1 to TRBJ1-2; D gene unclear. Germline V CDR1 and CDR2: KGHDR, SFDVKD. This CDR3 is built from 12 residues. Trimming took off 4 bases at V and 8 bases at J, with 10 bases between the two ends. CDR3 loop: CATSDRGQGYTF. The CDR3 coding sequence is TGTGCCACCAGTGACAGAGGGCAAGGCTACACCTTC.

This rearrangement joins TRBV4-2 to TRBJ2-5; weak D call: TRBD1 (6 bases). This CDR3 spans 16 amino acids. Germline V lookup: CDR1 LGHNA, CDR2 YNFKEQ. V shed 0 bases and J shed 3 bases, with 14 bases lying between them. This CDR3 is CASSQDRKAGEETQYF. The CDR3 DNA is TGTGCCAGCAGCCAAGATCGGAAGGCAGGGGAAGAGACCCAGTACTTC.

CDR3 amino acids: CASSVSGGIDTQYF. The CDR3 DNA follows: TGCGCCAGCAGCGTTAGCGGGGGGATAGATACGCAGTATTTT. This sequence joins TRBV5-1 and TRBJ2-3; 10 nucleotides align to TRBD2. The CDR3 loop spans 14 amino acids. The J segment lost 5 bases and the V segment lost 4 bases, leaving 4 bases of the junction unmatched. The germline V gene encodes CDR1 SGHRS and CDR2 YFSETQ. The full variable domain, rest sourced from reference TRBV5-1 and TRBJ2-3, is KAGVTQTPRYLIKTRGQQVTLSCSPISGHRSVSWYQQTPGQGLQFLFEYFSETQRNKGNFPGRFSGRQFSNSRSEMNVSTLELGDSALYLCASSVSGGIDTQYFGPGTRLTVL.

The chain is built from TRBV19 and TRBJ2-1; TRBD2 agrees at 8 bases. CDR1 and CDR2 from the germline V gene are LNHDA and SQIVND (reference sequence). The CDR3 extends over 15 amino acids. Trimming at V came to 5 bases and at J to 2 bases, leaving 5 bases not matched to a gene. The CDR3: CASSGRGGPYNEQFF. The CDR3, as DNA: TGTGCCAGTAGTGGACGGGGGGGACCCTACAATGAGCAGTTCTTC.

This clone was picked up many times. The chain joins TRBV2 to TRBJ1-2; weak D call: TRBD1 (6 bases). Trimming stripped 6 bases from V and 8 bases from J, with 19 bases between. The V gene's germline CDR1 is SNHLY and CDR2 FYNNEI. The CDR3 is made up of 14 amino acids. The DNA of the CDR3 is TGTGCCAGCAGCGGTTCTGGGGGCGCTGAGGGCTACACCTTC. As protein: CASSGSGGAEGYTF.

The chain uses TRBV7-2 and TRBJ1-1; D unresolved. In germline, CDR1 is SGHTA, CDR2 FQGNSA. The CDR3 is 13 amino acids. The V and J ends lost 4 bases and 2 bases respectively, with 8 bases between them. The CDR3 reads CASSSGRNTEAFF. Here the CDR3 DNA reads TGTGCCAGCAGCTCAGGAAGAAACACTGAAGCTTTCTTT.

The chain uses TRBV6-2 or TRBV6-3 and TRBJ2-3; 11 positions agree with TRBD2. Per germline, CDR1 MNHEY and CDR2 SVGEGT. With V trimmed by 4 bases and J by 4 bases, 16 bases remained unmatched. The CDR3 is made up of 19 amino acids. CDR3 region: CASSLLGVLAGVGADTQYF. The CDR3 DNA sequence: TGTGCCAGCAGTTTACTCGGGGTACTAGCGGGGGTCGGAGCAGATACGCAGTATTTT.

The chain employs TRBV28 and TRBJ1-3, with 9 positions matching TRBD1. Looked up from germline, CDR1 is MDHEN and CDR2 is SYDVKM. V dropped 6 bases and J dropped 0; count of bases not matched to a gene: 6. CDR3 length: 16 amino acids. The CDR3 here is CASRLQGASSGNTIYF. The CDR3 bases are TGTGCCAGCAGACTACAGGGGGCGAGCTCTGGAAACACCATATATTTT.

The chain joins TRBV30 to TRBJ1-6, with 9 bases that match TRBD1. In germline, CDR1 is GTSNPN, CDR2 SVGIG (reference sequence). The CDR3 spans 14 residues. This CDR3 reads CGARTGVRNSPLHF. DNA of the CDR3: TGTGGGGCCAGGACAGGGGTTAGGAATTCACCCCTCCACTTT.

The chain employs TRBV23-1 and TRBJ2-7; TRBD2 agrees at 8 bases. TRBV23-1 is given ORF status, its function remaining uncertain. Trimming took 2 bases from V and 4 from J; bases not matched to a gene: 10. This CDR3 has 16 amino acids. This chain's CDR3 is CASSQGRAGVRYEQYF. CDR3 bases: TGCGCCAGCAGTCAAGGTAGAGCGGGAGTAAGGTACGAGCAGTACTTC.

J is TRBJ1-3 and V is TRBV6-5; 10 positions match TRBD1. The V segment lost 5 bases and the J segment 3 bases; nucleotides outside the gene matches: 4. The length of the CDR3 is 15 residues. The V gene's germline CDR1 is MNHEY and CDR2 SVGAGI. The CDR3 DNA is TGTGCCAGCAGTCCCGGGACAGGGGATGGAAACACCATATATTTT. It encodes CASSPGTGDGNTIYF.

This sequence joins TRBV6-5 and TRBJ1-1, with D possibly TRBD1 on 5 matching bases. Germline CDR1 and CDR2: MNHEY and SVGAGI. V lost 8 bases and J 4 bases, leaving 14 bases between the germline ends. This CDR3 is built from 13 residues. The CDR3 sequence is CASVTSGGTEAFF. For the CDR3, the DNA is TGTGCCAGCGTTACATCGGGGGGCACTGAAGCTTTCTTT.

This rearrangement joins TRBV10-2 to TRBJ2-2, with TRBD2 as a possible D gene (6 bases). V lost 3 bases and J 4 bases, leaving 15 bases between the germline ends. The germline gives CDR1 WSHSY, CDR2 SAAADI. The CDR3 extends over 16 amino acids. CDR3 nucleotides: TGCGCCAGCAGTGAAGGTGGAGGGGCTAGCACCGGGGAGCTGTTTTTT. This codes for CASSEGGGASTGELFF.